This T cell receptor (beta chain) was sequenced for a study of cytomegalovirus exposure and HLA in healthy donors (dated 2017 in TCRdb). In terms of the full investigation: An earlier analysis of some 600 of the donors reported 250 to 300 Gb of sequence data and 95 million to 130 million unique TCR beta sequences obtained from around 170 million T cells. Alongside the repertoire data, information on donor age, sex, ethnicity and CMV serostatus was compiled. An earlier analysis of some 500 of the donors applied high-throughput TCR beta sequencing to assess whether each TCR beta V gene segment acted as functional or pseudogenic. Of the 300 to 500 genotyped donors, roughly 76% were placed in the genetic ancestry cluster associated with self-reported Caucasian donors. Roughly 300 gigabases of sequencing data and tens of millions of unique TCR sequences were included in an early release covering 550 to 650 HLA-typed donors. Roughly five DR-DQ haplotypes were handled as single units for association and clustering, since linkage in the cohort was strong. The T cell repertoires of 666 subjects were profiled by immunosequencing and related to cytomegalovirus serostatus. Rather than using new phenotypic data, the later analysis identified candidate immune exposures from TCR beta sequences and from how often those sequences occurred across donors. To predict cytomegalovirus infection status, the study brought together high-throughput TCR immunosequencing, statistical association of individual TCRs with disease status, and machine learning. Across about 380 genotyped donors of the cohort, an average of roughly 230,000 unique TCR beta nucleotide sequences per donor were sequenced, and roughly 20% of those sequences were non-productive. All discovery cohort repertoires had been generated on a single sequencing platform. The study aimed to test whether cataloging public T cell receptors could reveal signatures of past pathogen exposure. To study patterns of TCR occurrence, a later analysis re-analyzed previously published TCR beta repertoires from 666 donors and added high-resolution HLA genotyping. In addition to the first cohort of 666 subjects, a separate validation cohort of 120 different subjects was used. Typing coverage varied by locus: roughly 620-630 donors for A, B, C, DRB1 and DQB1; some 520 for DQA1; over 600 for DPA1; about 450 for DPB1. Genome-wide SNP genotypes for about 65% of the roughly 670 donors were used in a later genetic analysis, which treated that subset as a discovery cohort. HLA typing included class I and class II loci at four-digit resolution. Overall study outcomes, separate from this receptor: Only TCR beta chains were sequenced in this cohort, and the absence of alpha or paired-chain data limited detectable features. Assigning TCR associations to individual alleles was difficult when HLA alleles, especially DR and DQ, strongly co-occurred. In a later analysis, around 17,000 TCR beta sequences were associated with specific HLA alleles at a false discovery rate of 0.05. The presence/absence analyses assumed that sequencing depth was roughly uniform across donors, and that assumption may not be true. In a later analysis, HLA-associated TCR beta chains were found to be more clonally expanded and to have lower generation probabilities than equally common non-associated chains. The only immune exposure information available for the cohort was CMV serostatus. In a later analysis, most CMV-associated TCR beta chains were found to appear HLA-restricted, with HLA associations seemingly driven largely by CMV exposure. According to a later analysis, parvovirus B19, influenza, CMV and Epstein-Barr virus appeared linked to several top co-occurrence clusters. Because counts were too low, more than 15 rarely observed V segments, including chromosome 9 orphons, were left out of the earlier analysis of several hundred of the donors. Some IMGT-functional V segments, including TRBV6-2 and TRBV6-3, could not be distinguished by the 87-base-pair reads and were therefore excluded. Across donors, most TCR sequences were observed very rarely, whereas some public TCRs were present in many individuals. According to a later genetic analysis, donors in an Asian-associated ancestry cluster had fewer N-insertions in productive TCRs than the roughly 700-donor mean. A further reported finding was that TCR beta sequences accurately predicted the HLA-A and HLA-B alleles for most subjects in the first cohort. In a later genetic analysis, a missense DCLRE1C variant was associated with V-gene and J-gene trimming of TCR beta chains, and the association was replicated in an independent cohort. A group of highly shared sequence variants was considered likely to be a technical artifact of the sequencing pipeline. A total of 150 to 200 TCR beta chains were listed by the study as associated with cytomegalovirus. Correlated functional status among segregating V segments might be attributable to linkage disequilibrium, but an unknown experimental factor could not be ruled out. Cytomegalovirus status was reported to be diagnosed by the classifier with high specificity and sensitivity in both the original and validation cohorts. In a later analysis, the rate of TCR association differed among HLA loci, with DRB1 alleles having the most associated TCRs and HLA-C alleles having the fewest. Broadly in line with IMGT annotations, most TCR beta V segments showed up in productive rearrangements about 87% or about 30% of the time in an earlier analysis of around 550 of the donors. According to the authors, the approach could potentially be generalized to other disease states and immunological phenotypes. Because HLA typing was unavailable for some donors at each locus, only the typed subset was used in association tests. A few of the identified cytomegalovirus-associated TCR beta chains were confirmed in vitro to be specific for cytomegalovirus antigens.

The cohort comprised fewer than 750 healthy bone marrow donors. All cohort members were sampled while nominally healthy, although unrecorded immune exposures were likely present. The donor tested CMV seropositive, placing the donor among the roughly 270 seropositive members of the cohort. A peripheral blood sample was provided by each donor, and peripheral blood mononuclear cells were used for TCR beta sequencing. The Qiagen DNeasy Blood Extraction Kit was used to extract genomic DNA from the blood cell samples. The receptor library was made with the immunoSEQ multiplex PCR assay. For the multiplex PCR, a mixture combining 60 forward primers for TCR Vbeta segments and 13 reverse primers for TCR Jbeta segments was used. The CDR3 region of rearranged TCR beta genes was amplified from genomic DNA with a multiplex PCR assay. The amplified TCR beta libraries were sequenced on the Illumina HiSeq System as 87-base-pair reads. In the paper's pipeline: In a later analysis, about 80 million unique TCR beta chains were counted across the 500 to 850 repertoires, and roughly 10 million of these chains were shared by at least two donors. Raw reads were error-corrected and collapsed into unique sequences by a nearest-neighbor algorithm in which closely related sequences were merged to remove PCR and sequencing errors. Alignment of CDR3 sequences to IMGT reference sequences was used to assign V, D and J gene segments. Each retained sequence needed at least a six-nucleotide match to both a V gene segment and a J gene segment. Rearrangements were called productive when the CDR3 lacked stop codons and stayed in frame with V and J; all others were non-productive. CDR3 was defined by IMGT convention, running from the second conserved V-encoded cysteine to the conserved J-encoded phenylalanine. Sequences without an unambiguous match to a single V gene segment were excluded from the earlier analysis of 587 of the donors. In an earlier analysis of approximately 550 of the donors, V segments were called functional above 56.7% productive rearrangements and were called segregating when the between-donor standard deviation exceeded 5%. To diagnose cytomegalovirus status from the catalog of TCR beta chain sequences, a statistical classification framework was built. A later analysis assigned V and J genes by comparing TCR nucleotide sequences with IMGT/GENE-DB human TR gene sequences. The TCRdist pipeline was used in a later analysis to assign CDR3 sequences and most-parsimonious VDJ recombination scenarios. A later analysis defined each TCR beta chain by its CDR3 amino acid sequence plus V-gene family, and excluded reads lacking a unique V-gene family. A later analysis removed several hundred highly shared, low-generation-probability nucleotide sequences to deal with suspected cross-contamination and a sequencing artifact. For each public chain, a later analysis derived a clonal expansion index from normalized ranks of inferred template counts within each repertoire. Generation probabilities in a later analysis came from a VDJ recombination model fitted to out-of-frame rearrangements, and those results were checked against IGoR. In a later analysis, TCR-TCR, TCR-HLA and TCR-CMV co-occurrence was scored with hypergeometric tests, and a repertoire-size bias correction was applied to TCR pairs. In a later analysis, false discovery rates were estimated by permuting HLA or CMV assignments 20 times. In a later analysis, co-occurring TCRs were grouped with DBSCAN, and TCRdist sequence similarity was added when clustering was performed within HLA-allele-positive subsets. Repertoires with fewer than 30,000 or more than 120,000 public chains were left out of co-occurrence clustering, as were several repertoires with anomalous nucleotide sharing. The table was pulled from immuneACCESS by TCRdb, which kept in-frame rearrangements only. Such tables lose some clones; where checked, under half of the loss comes from unresolved V genes, and the rest has no known cause. V and J calls and clone size are as listed in that table; D and trimming were resolved from the DNA. The sample data list over 90,000 clones, and almost 80% of these were observed just once. Roughly 4% of the sample is in the top ten clones.

Measured from the cysteine to the phenylalanine, the CDR3 is 14 residues long. The only DNA kept is the CDR3, 42 bases in frame from the first base. According to the germline V gene, CDR1 reads SGHDN and CDR2 reads FVKESK. Deletion took 1 base off V and 7 bases off J, with a span of 13 bases between the germline ends. As for this clone: This clone's antigen is unknown. No quality values exist for individual bases; no much larger clone is one base distant.

The receptor chain draws on TRBV14 and TRBJ1-2, with a weak D call of TRBD1 (5 bases match). Sequences were obtained from PBMCs. The sequence derives from a man aged 45-65 years in good health and CMV-seropositive. The CDR3 corresponds to CASSQVSGTTGYTF. The nucleotide sequence reads as follows: TGTGCCAGCAGCCAAGTTAGCGGGACGACTGGCTACACCTTC.